There are a few counts of the clone carrying this TCR beta chain. Its antigen is currently unknown. This CDR3 has 16 residues. Germline values: CDR1 SEHNR, CDR2 FQNEAQ (reference sequence). V was cut by 8 bases and J by 0 bases, with 18 bases left in between. Unique molecular identifiers featured in how the TCRbeta library was prepared. TCRdb reanalysed the PCR reads using MiXCR and keeps one entry per CDR3 protein. The sample shows 600,000 to 800,000 distinct CDR3 sequences, about an eighth of them seen only once. The data belong to a study of T-cell reconstitution after alpha-beta-depleted transplantation in children. Findings and caveats of the study: Reportedly, alpha-beta T cells present about two months post-transplant originated from several hundred expanded clones of graft origin. Newly made T cells mostly supplied T-cell counts and diversity one year after transplant. Elevated TCRbeta diversity at day 60 was traced, in some patients, to surviving recipient T cells and thymic progenitors.

Sequencing used PBMCs, obtained before TCRalphabeta/CD19-depleted stem cell transplant. This chain links TRBV7-9 with TRBJ2-3; D is uncertain. The receptor comes from a girl between 2 and 10 years old with congenital amegakaryocytic thrombocytopenia, due to receive a stem cell transplant. The CDR3 spells CASRPLGFSSTDTQYF. In DNA, the CDR3 is TGTGCCAGCCGTCCTTTGGGCTTTTCTAGCACAGATACGCAGTATTTT.